Included here is one T cell receptor beta chain sequence, with context. This sample was taken from a study of blood T cell repertoires in COVID-19. In the study overall: The United States, Italy and Spain provided the acute and convalescent COVID-19 samples. T cells, B-cell-depleted T cells, or PBMCs supplied cDNA or gDNA.

Profiled with immunoSEQ multiplex PCR; TCRdb holds only in-frame clones, not every one. The table includes about 190,000 clones, about 88% detected once. V shed 2 bases and J 8 bases; nucleotides not matched to a gene: 7. Per the germline V gene, CDR1 is MDHEN and CDR2 is SYDVKM. This CDR3 region has 14 residues. The source of this sequence is a man in his thirties or forties with acute or convalescent COVID-19. The sequencing sample was made of peripheral blood. The genes are TRBV28 and TRBJ1-2; 8 nucleotides match TRBD1. The CDR3 nucleotides are TGTGCCAGCAGTTTACCACAGGGGGGAGGAGGCTACACCTTC. This codes for CASSLPQGGGGYTF.